What follows is one TCR beta chain and its context. The sample originates from a study of shared clonotypes between healthy human individuals. The overall study: The people who gave samples were two women and three men aged 18 to 49.

The deep-level immunoSEQ assay was used. Profiling relied on immunoSEQ multiplex PCR, and the TCRdb table lists in-frame clones only, not all of them. The sample lists 450,000 to 500,000 clones, approximately 80% occurring once. Free of recent acute infections or vaccinations, the donors were healthy HIV-negative adults. Around 97 million PBMCs supplied genomic DNA for unsorted samples. J lost 5 bases, V lost 6 bases, and 10 bases had no gene match. CDR3 size: 16 residues. CDR1 MDHEN and CDR2 SYDVKM come from the germline V gene. The genes are TRBV28 and TRBJ2-1, with 10 bases lining up with TRBD2. The sequence derives from a woman in her thirties or forties in good health. Some clones in this sample may be carry-over from other donors' samples. The sequenced sample was PBMCs. The CDR3 DNA is TGTGCCAGCAGCCCAACCGGACTAGCGGAGAACAATGAGCAGTTCTTC. Its protein product is CASSPTGLAENNEQFF.